This TCR beta chain was identified during a study of Tregs in tolerant kidney transplant recipients. TCRdb keeps only in-frame clones here, not all; method: immunoSEQ multiplex PCR. This table has 84,000 or so clones, 80% to 95% appearing once. Trimming removed 1 base from V and 8 bases from J; junction bases left unmatched: 4. CDR3 length equals 14 residues. Germline CDR1 and CDR2: LGHNA and YNFKEQ. The nonmyeloablative bone marrow transplants came from related graft donors, with transient mixed chimerism. Sample: CD4+ T cells from blood (PBMCs), taken 12 months after the transplant. The TCR comes from a human patient who received a combined kidney and bone marrow transplant. Some T cells may be supplied by the graft donor. This rearrangement joins TRBV4-2 to TRBJ2-1; TRBD2 matches at 8 bases. The CDR3 DNA follows: TGTGCCAGCAGCCAAGCTGAAGCGGGAGATGAGCAGTTCTTC. This gives the protein CASSQAEAGDEQFF.